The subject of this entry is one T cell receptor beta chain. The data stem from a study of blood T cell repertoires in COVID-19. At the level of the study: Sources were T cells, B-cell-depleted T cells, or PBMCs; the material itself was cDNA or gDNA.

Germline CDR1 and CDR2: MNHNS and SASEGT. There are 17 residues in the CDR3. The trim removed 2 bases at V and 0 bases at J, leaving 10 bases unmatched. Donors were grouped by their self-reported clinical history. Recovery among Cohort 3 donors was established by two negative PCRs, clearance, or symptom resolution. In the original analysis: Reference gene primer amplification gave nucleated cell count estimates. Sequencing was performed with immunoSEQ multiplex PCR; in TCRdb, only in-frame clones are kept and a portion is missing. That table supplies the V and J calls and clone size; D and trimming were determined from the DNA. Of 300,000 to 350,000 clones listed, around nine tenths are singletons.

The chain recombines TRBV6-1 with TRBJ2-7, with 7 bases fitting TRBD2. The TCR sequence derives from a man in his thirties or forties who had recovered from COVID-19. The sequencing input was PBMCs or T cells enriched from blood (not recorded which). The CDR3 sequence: CASSEQGGMAFSYEQYF. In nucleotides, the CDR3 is TGTGCCAGCAGTGAACAGGGAGGGATGGCCTTCTCCTACGAGCAGTACTTC.